The T cell receptor (beta chain) under discussion was sequenced for a study of molecular identifiers for immune sequencing clone quantification (dated by TCRdb to the late 2010s). For the study in its entirety: For a replicate experiment, RNA from approximately 20,000 or 100,000 naive CD8 T cells was divided into five aliquots, of which four were sequenced. The study was a methods study using CD8 T cells to benchmark molecular-identifier clustering-based TCR repertoire sequencing (MIDCIRS) and TCR RNA copy counting. General findings and caveats noted by the study authors: Approximately 3.1 recovered TCR RNA copies per cell were obtained by modeling, versus approximately 10 by digital PCR, implying a capture efficiency of 30% to 35%. Highly expanded clone sizes could be underestimated because identical TCR molecules may share a barcode. The naive libraries included spiked-in Jurkat TCR RNA (under eleven copies' worth), and this Jurkat TCR RNA is not part of the donor repertoire. When barcode sub-clustering was not used, chimeric consensus sequences inflated TCR diversity, with chimeras reaching as high as 47%. Even against a background of about a million naive CD8 T cells, spiked-in Jurkat TCR RNA amounting to a single cell's worth was reported to be detectable. In CMV-specific effector cells, over 98% of molecules were held by clones above 20 RNA copies, whereas under 1% of molecules were held by such clones in naive cells.

This clonotype was recorded many times. Its specific antigen is unknown. No much larger clone exists at a distance of one base, and base qualities are not known. Sequences MNHEY (CDR1) and SVGAGI (CDR2) are obtained from the germline V gene. Trimming accounts for 1 base at V and 2 bases at J, while the number of junction bases matched to no gene is 1. Measured from the cysteine to the phenylalanine, the CDR3 is 15 residues long. The entry retains the CDR3 DNA only, 45 bases that are in frame from base 1. Libraries of naive CD8 T cells were built from anywhere between about 20,000 and 1,000,000 sorted cells, with 10%, 30% or 50% of the purified RNA used. Naive CD8 T cells were FACS-sorted as CD8+CD4-CCR7+CD45RA+ on a BD FACSAria II into RLT Plus buffer. To test detection sensitivity, Jurkat RNA equivalent to ten TCR copies was spiked into samples of roughly 17,000-1,000,000 naive CD8 T cells. Enrichment of CD8 T cells was performed with RosetteSep CD8+ T Cell Enrichment Cocktail and Ficoll-Paque, after which ACK red cell lysis was carried out.

Library creation used PCR. Sequencing was performed on a NextSeq 500. Preparation of bulk TCR libraries followed a previously described approach, with the TCR primers listed in Table S5. Purification of total RNA was performed with the Qiagen AllPrep DNA/RNA kit. Before any analysis, reads coming from multiple sequencing runs of the same library were combined into one pool. As for the authors' bioinformatics: Reads were retained only if an exact TCR constant sequence was present, and the retained reads were trimmed to 150 nt and grouped according to their 12-nt molecular barcodes. Reads inside each barcode group were sub-clustered using a 15% Levenshtein threshold, and a quality-weighted consensus sequence was constructed for each RNA molecule. Non-functional sequences were removed, as were lower-count sequences one edit away from another. Based on fitting two negative binomial distributions, any barcode sub-cluster with under 20% of the maximum read count was discarded. TCRdb trimmed the raw reads at Q25, called clones with MiXCR and kept productive beta chains. Rows merge per CDR3 protein into single entries with the most common DNA and genes. Clone size and V and J calls follow TCRdb, not the original study. The sample table holds over 550,000 distinct CDR3 sequences, of which over 25% were seen once. 0.78% of the sample belongs to the ten largest clones.

This TCR derives from a human donor in good health. Some libraries in this study had Jurkat cell RNA spiked in. The specimen was naive CD8+ T cells from blood, with Jurkat cell RNA spiked in. In the paper's terms, the cell subset or site label means: FACS-sorted CD8+CD4-CCR7+CD45RA+ naive T cells. The sequence is built from TRBV6-5 and TRBJ2-2, with TRBD1 matching 7 junction bases. The CDR3 region: CASSYWDSNTGELFF. The nucleotides read TGTGCCAGCAGTTACTGGGACAGCAACACCGGGGAGCTGTTTTTT.